This T cell receptor beta chain comes out of a study of a mutant IDH1 vaccine in newly diagnosed glioma. Study-wide context: Earlier care involved radiotherapy, temozolomide, or both, and the majority received both.

The CDR3 runs 14 residues. Germline V lookup: CDR1 SGHRS, CDR2 YFSETQ. Deletions cut 5 bases from V and 3 bases from J, with 15 bases between. This clone was seen only a few times. TCRdb's copy holds only in-frame clones and misses some; the assay was immunoSEQ multiplex PCR. The table shows about 34,000 clones, with around four fifths occurring only once. Time point specified: baseline, week 1 (first vaccination visit). Regarding treatment: pre-vaccination baseline after standard-of-care therapy. J is TRBJ2-7 and V is TRBV5-1, with no clear D. This TCR was sampled from a man aged 45 to 65 with glioma. Some clones in this sample may be carry-over from other donors' samples. This sample comprised peripheral blood mononuclear cells (PBMCs), obtained from a glioma patient treated with radiotherapy, temozolomide or both. The CDR3: CASRVGKAYYEQYF. The CDR3 region has the DNA TGCGCCAGCAGGGTCGGTAAGGCTTACTACGAGCAGTACTTC.